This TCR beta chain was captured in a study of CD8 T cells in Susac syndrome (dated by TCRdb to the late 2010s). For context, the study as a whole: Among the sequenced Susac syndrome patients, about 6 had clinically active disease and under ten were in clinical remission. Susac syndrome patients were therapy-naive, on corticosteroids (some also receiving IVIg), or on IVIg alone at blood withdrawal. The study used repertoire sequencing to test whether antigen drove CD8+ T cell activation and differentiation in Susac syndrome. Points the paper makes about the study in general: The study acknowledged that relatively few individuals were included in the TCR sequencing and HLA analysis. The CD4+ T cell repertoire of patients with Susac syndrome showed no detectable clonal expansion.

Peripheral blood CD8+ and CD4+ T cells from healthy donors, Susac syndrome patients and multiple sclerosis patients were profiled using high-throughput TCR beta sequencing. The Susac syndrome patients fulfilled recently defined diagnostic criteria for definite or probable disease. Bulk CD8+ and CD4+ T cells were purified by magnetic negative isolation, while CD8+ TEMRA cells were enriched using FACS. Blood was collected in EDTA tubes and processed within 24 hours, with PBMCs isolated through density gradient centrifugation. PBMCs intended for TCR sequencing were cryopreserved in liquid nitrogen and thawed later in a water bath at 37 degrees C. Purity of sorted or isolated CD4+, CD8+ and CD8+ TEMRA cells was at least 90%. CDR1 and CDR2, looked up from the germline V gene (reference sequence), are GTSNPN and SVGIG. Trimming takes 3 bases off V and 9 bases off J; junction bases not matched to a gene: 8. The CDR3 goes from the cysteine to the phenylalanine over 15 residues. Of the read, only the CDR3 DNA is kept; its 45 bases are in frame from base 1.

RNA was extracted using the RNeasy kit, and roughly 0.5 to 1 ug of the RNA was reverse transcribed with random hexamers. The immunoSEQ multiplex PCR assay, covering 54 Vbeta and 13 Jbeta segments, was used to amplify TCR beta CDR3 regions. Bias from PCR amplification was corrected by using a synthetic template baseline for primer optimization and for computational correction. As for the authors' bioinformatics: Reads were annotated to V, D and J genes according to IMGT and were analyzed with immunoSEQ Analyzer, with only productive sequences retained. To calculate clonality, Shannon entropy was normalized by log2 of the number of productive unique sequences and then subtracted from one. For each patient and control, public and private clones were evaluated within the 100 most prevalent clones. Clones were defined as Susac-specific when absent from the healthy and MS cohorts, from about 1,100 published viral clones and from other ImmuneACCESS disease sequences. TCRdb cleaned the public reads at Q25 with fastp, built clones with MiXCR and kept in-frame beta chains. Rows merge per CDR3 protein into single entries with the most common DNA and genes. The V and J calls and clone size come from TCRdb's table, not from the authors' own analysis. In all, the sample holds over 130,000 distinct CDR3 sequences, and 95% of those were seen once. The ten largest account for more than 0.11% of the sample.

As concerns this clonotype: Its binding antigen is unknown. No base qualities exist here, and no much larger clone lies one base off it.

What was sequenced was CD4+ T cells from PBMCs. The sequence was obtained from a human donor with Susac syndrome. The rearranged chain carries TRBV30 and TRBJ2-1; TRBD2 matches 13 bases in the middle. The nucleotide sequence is TGTGCCTGGAGCGCCGGACTAGCGGGAGTTGGTGAGCAGTTCTTC. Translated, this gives CAWSAGLAGVGEQFF.